The clone carrying this T cell receptor beta chain was detected a few times. Only in-frame clones appear in the TCRdb table, and some are missing; sequencing was by immunoSEQ multiplex PCR. The sample includes more than 300,000 clones, 88% of them seen just once. The CDR3 covers 19 residues. Per the germline V gene, CDR1 is MNHEY and CDR2 is SMNVEV (reference sequence). V gave up 2 bases and J gave up 0 bases, with 19 bases separating them. This record comes from a study of blood T cell repertoires in COVID-19. The age range of participants was about 18 to 95 years, with residence in about 25 US areas.

The chain couples TRBV27 to TRBJ1-4; D is perhaps TRBD1 (6 bases). Sequencing was done on a sample of PBMCs or T cells enriched from blood (not recorded which). The receptor comes from a woman between 18 and 29 years old who had recovered from COVID-19. CDR3 sequence: CASSLKVRGRGSTNEKLFF. The CDR3 DNA is TGTGCCAGCAGTTTAAAGGTTCGCGGCAGGGGTTCAACTAATGAAAAACTGTTTTTT. The whole variable domain, remainder taken from reference TRBV27 and TRBJ1-4, is EAQVTQNPRYLITVTGKKLTVTCSQNMNHEYMSWYRQDPGLGLRQIYYSMNVEVTDKGDVPEGYKVSRKEKRNFPLILESPSPNQTSLYFCASSLKVRGRGSTNEKLFFGSGTQLSVL.